These 20 T cell receptor beta chains share one sample of origin, sequenced in a study of metastatic and nonmetastatic thyroid tumors. Via MiXCR, TCRdb re-called the PCR reads. Here the sample spans 15,000 to 20,000 clones, about a third being singletons. Before thyroid surgery, none of the patients had received any treatment. The sample was tumor tissue. The receptors were sampled from a male donor with papillary thyroid cancer or a benign thyroid nodule (not recorded which). Some clones in this sample may be carry-over from other donors' samples.

This clone was detected a few times. J is TRBJ1-1 and V is TRBV6-1; 7 positions agree with TRBD1. Germline CDR1 is MNHNS and CDR2 is SASEGT. Trimming took 5 bases from V and 4 from J; bases not matched to a gene: 10. This CDR3 comprises 15 residues. The CDR3 DNA reads TGTGCCAGCAGTAGTAACAGGGGTTCGTTCACTGAAGCTTTCTTT. Translation: CASSSNRGSFTEAFF.

This clone appeared a few times. The chain is built from TRBV5-1 and TRBJ2-1; TRBD1 or TRBD2 may be the D gene (5 bases each). V lost 2 bases and J 6 bases, leaving 18 bases between the germline ends. CDR1 is SGHRS, CDR2 YFSETQ, per germline. The CDR3 runs 16 residues. The DNA for the CDR3 is TGCGCCAGCAGCTTAGAACAGGTAGCGCGATCCAATGAGCAGTTCTTC. Amino acid sequence: CASSLEQVARSNEQFF.

The chain combines TRBV5-1 with TRBJ2-7, with a tentative D call TRBD1 (6 bases). The germline V gene has CDR1 SGHRS and CDR2 YFSETQ. This CDR3 contains 12 residues. Between the trimmed V and J ends, which lost 7 bases and 3 bases, there was a span of 11 bases. DNA for the CDR3: TGCGCCAGCCAGGACAGCCTCTACGAGCAGTACTTC. Its protein product is CASQDSLYEQYF.

Worth noting for this clone: The junction departs from germline at one end; a sequencing error may be responsible. CDR3 DNA sequence: TGCAGTGCTAGAGATGCGGGAGTTACTGAAGCTATGTTT. Its protein is CSARDAGVTEAMF. This chain connects TRBV20-1 to TRBJ1-1; D unresolved. CDR3 length: 13 amino acids. CDR1 and CDR2 from the germline V gene are DFQATT and SNEGSKA (reference sequence).

In this sample, this clone is medium-sized. The CDR3 nucleotides are TGTGCCAGCAGTGAATTTTCCGGGACGGAATCCTACGAGCAGTACTTC. This encodes CASSEFSGTESYEQYF. This rearrangement joins TRBV2 to TRBJ2-7; perhaps D is TRBD1 or TRBD2 (5 bases each). The CDR3 loop spans 16 amino acids. Germline values: CDR1 SNHLY, CDR2 FYNNEI. Trimming cost V 2 bases and J 1 base, with 15 bases left between them.

The gene calls are TRBV2 and TRBJ2-7; TRBD2 is a possible D gene (5 bases). The CDR3 runs 12 residues. V was shortened by 8 bases and J by 2 bases, with 10 bases between the two germline ends. The germline V gene encodes CDR1 SNHLY and CDR2 FYNNEI. CDR3 DNA sequence: TGTGCCAGCTCCGGGGTAACCTACGAGCAGTACTTC. This sequence encodes CASSGVTYEQYF. The variable domain in full, with the rest retrieved from reference TRBV2 and TRBJ2-7, is EPEVTQTPSHQVTQMGQEVILRCVPISNHLYFYWYRQILGQKVEFLVSFYNNEISEKSEIFDDQFSVERPDGSNFTLKIRSTKLEDSAMYFCASSGVTYEQYFGPGTRLTVT.

This clone was counted ten times or more. The chain recombines TRBV11-2 with TRBJ2-7; D is undetermined. The CDR3 consists of 18 residues. CDR1 SGHAT and CDR2 FQNNGV come from the germline V gene. The V gene lost 1 base and the J gene lost 0 bases, with 19 bases spanning the gap. The CDR3 DNA is TGTGCCAGCAGCTTAGGATTGGGCGCAGTACCCTCCTCCTACGAGCAGTACTTC. Amino acid sequence: CASSLGLGAVPSSYEQYF.

In this sample, this clone turned up once. The chain couples TRBV5-1 to TRBJ2-3, with D possibly being TRBD1 (6 bases). The CDR3 totals 16 residues. Deletions cut 4 bases from V and 15 bases from J, with 30 bases between. Looked up from germline, CDR1 is SGHRS and CDR2 is YFSETQ. CDR3 nucleotide sequence: TGCGCCAGCAGCCGGGTTTCACAGGGAAGGACAGATAAGCATTATTTT. Its translation is CASSRVSQGRTDKHYF.

This clone was observed at least ten times. The DNA of the CDR3 is TGTGCCAGCAAGGGCGGACAGGGCCGACAAGAGACCCAGTACTTC. Residues: CASKGGQGRQETQYF. The chain carries TRBV6-1 and TRBJ2-5; 8 nucleotides align to TRBD1. Trimming cost V 7 bases and J 2 bases; bases outside gene matches: 9. Germline lookup yields CDR1 MNHNS and CDR2 SASEGT. This CDR3 comprises 15 residues.

This clone was counted at least ten times. The chain is built from TRBV6-6 and TRBJ2-7; 7 positions agree with TRBD1. The CDR3 runs 16 residues. Germline CDR1 reads MNHNY; CDR2 reads SVGAGI (reference sequence). V lost 2 bases and J lost 3; bases outside the gene matches: 10. The CDR3 region is CASSYLWTGSFYEQYF. The CDR3 region has the DNA TGTGCCAGCAGTTACCTGTGGACAGGTTCGTTCTACGAGCAGTACTTC.

Remarks on this clone: Since no conserved phenylalanine or tryptophan closes the CDR3, a read error is the likely cause. The chain carries TRBV6-5 and TRBJ1-6, with no clear D. The germline V gene has CDR1 MNHEY and CDR2 SVGAGI. With 6 bases removed from V and 10 bases from J, the gap between germline ends came to 19 bases. This CDR3 contains 15 residues. CDR3 in DNA: TGTGCCAGCAGGACTCGGGCCAGGATAGACTCACCCCTCCACTGT. Protein sequence: CASRTRARIDSPLHC.

The chain joins TRBV7-8 to TRBJ2-7; 9 positions match TRBD1. There are 15 residues in the CDR3. Germline lookup yields CDR1 SGHVS and CDR2 FQNEAQ. V shed 6 bases and J 4 bases; nucleotides not matched to a gene: 10. CDR3 DNA sequence: TGTGCCAGCAGGTTGAGGGGACAGGGCGGATACGAGCAGTACTTC. Translation: CASRLRGQGGYEQYF.

The rearrangement uses TRBV12-3 or TRBV12-4 and TRBJ1-2; possible D gene TRBD1, 5 bases. CDR3 length: 13 amino acids. Trimming cost V 7 bases and J 10 bases, with 19 bases left between them. CDR3 sequence: CASIYGGPSAYTF. The DNA for the CDR3 is TGTGCCAGCATATACGGGGGTCCGTCTGCCTACACCTTC.

The gene calls are TRBV15 and TRBJ2-2; D ambiguous. The CDR3 extends over 13 amino acids. Germline loops: CDR1 LNHNV, CDR2 YYDKDF (reference sequence). Trimming took off 5 bases at V and 3 bases at J, with 7 bases between the two ends. CDR3 DNA: TGTGCCACCAGCGAGAGATACACCGGGGAGCTGTTTTTT. It encodes CATSERYTGELFF.

This clone is labeled as medium-sized. This chain connects TRBV7-2 to TRBJ2-7, with a tentative D call TRBD2 (6 bases). The CDR3 is 14 amino acids. V lost 1 base, J lost 3 bases, and 10 bases lay in between. From germline, CDR1 is SGHTA and CDR2 FQGNSA. In DNA, the CDR3 is TGTGCCAGCAGCTTAGGAGCGGGTGACTACGAGCAGTACTTC. Its protein product is CASSLGAGDYEQYF.

This clone qualifies as medium-sized. The chain recombines TRBV5-1 with TRBJ1-2; D perhaps matches TRBD1 (5 bases). Germline loops: CDR1 SGHRS, CDR2 YFSETQ. The CDR3 consists of 15 residues. Trimming removed 2 bases from V and 0 bases from J, with 11 bases in between. CDR3 nucleotide sequence: TGCGCCAGCAGCTTAGGACACCGCACTAACTATGGCTACACCTTC. It translates to CASSLGHRTNYGYTF.

This clone was counted at least ten times. The chain recombines TRBV10-2 with TRBJ2-5; 9 positions agree with TRBD2. The CDR3 extends over 13 amino acids. The V gene end was trimmed by 8 bases and the J gene end by 4 bases; junction bases not matched to a gene: 5. Germline CDR1 reads WSHSY; CDR2 reads SAAADI. DNA for the CDR3: TGCGCCAGCGGGAGTAGCGGGAGAGAGACCCAGTACTTC. It specifies CASGSSGRETQYF.

The chain combines TRBV5-1 with TRBJ1-4; tentatively, D is TRBD1 (5 bases). The CDR3 sequence is 14 residues long. Between the trimmed V and J ends, which lost 2 bases and 7 bases, there was a span of 12 bases. Per germline, CDR1 SGHRS and CDR2 YFSETQ. DNA of the CDR3: TGCGCCAGCAGCTTAACAGGCGGGGCTGAAAAACTGTTTTTT. Its protein is CASSLTGGAEKLFF.

The CDR3 spells CGARAEWDGGKTQYF. The DNA for the CDR3 is TGCGGAGCTAGAGCCGAGTGGGACGGGGGAAAGACCCAGTACTTC. The J gene is TRBJ2-5, the V gene TRBV20-1, with TRBD2 as a possible D gene (6 bases). This CDR3 is 15 amino acids long. The V gene's germline CDR1 is DFQATT and CDR2 SNEGSKA (reference sequence).

This clone is labeled medium-sized. The rearrangement links TRBV28 to TRBJ2-7, with 9 bases aligning to TRBD1. J lost 11 bases, V lost 6 bases, and 11 bases had no gene match. The germline V gene has CDR1 MDHEN and CDR2 SYDVKM. There are 13 residues in the CDR3. CDR3 sequence (DNA): TGTGCCAGCAGATCACAGGGGGCCCGGAGGGAGTACTTC. Protein sequence: CASRSQGARREYF.